The 3 T cell receptor beta chains reported below all come from one sample, sequenced in a study of T cell responses to AZD1222 COVID-19 vaccine. Some clones are missing from TCRdb's copy, which holds only in-frame ones; the method was immunoSEQ multiplex PCR. The table records 58,000 or so clones, 86% of them present only once. This material consisted of peripheral blood, taken 28 days after the second AZD1222 dose. Every receptor here comes from an adult who received the AZD1222 COVID-19 vaccine.

This chain joins TRBV10-2 and TRBJ2-7, with D perhaps assigned TRBD1 or TRBD2 (5 bases each). This CDR3 spans 14 amino acids. V was pared by 8 bases and J by 3 bases, with 17 bases between. Germline CDR1 and CDR2: WSHSY and SAAADI. CDR3 coding DNA: TGCGCCAGCCGCCGGGGCATACAAGACTACGAGCAGTACTTC. This translates into CASRRGIQDYEQYF.

A word on this clone: Within the sample, other DNA sequences also encode this same CDR3. The chain carries TRBV5-1 and TRBJ2-5; TRBD2 matches 10 bases. With V trimmed by 4 bases and J by 5 bases, 8 bases remained unmatched. Germline V gene data show CDR1 as SGHRS and CDR2 as YFSETQ. This CDR3 spans 15 amino acids. For the CDR3, the DNA is TGCGCCAGCAGCAGCACTAGCGGGGAAGGGGAGACCCAGTACTTC. Its protein is CASSSTSGEGETQYF.

This clone was seen just once. The chain links TRBV11-1 to TRBJ1-2; a possible D gene is TRBD1 (6 bases). The CDR3 spans 16 residues. V lost 5 bases to trimming and J lost 5 bases, with 21 bases between them. CDR1 is SGHAT, CDR2 FQDESV, per germline (reference sequence). CDR3: CASSPGQLQGHYGYTF. Written as DNA, the CDR3 is TGTGCCAGCAGCCCCGGTCAGCTACAGGGACATTATGGCTACACCTTC.